These T cell receptor beta chains were read from a single sample in a study of cytomegalovirus exposure and HLA in healthy donors. Clones were sequenced by immunoSEQ multiplex PCR, and TCRdb holds only the in-frame ones, with some missing. The sample yields about 120,000 clones, 75% to 90% seen once. Sequencing used PBMCs. These receptors were taken from a woman aged 18 to 35 in good health and CMV-seronegative. Each CDR3 is given with its conserved first and last residue. D genes are given only for firm matches. Only some rows state a clone size, as once, few, many or a class for expanded clones.

D	V	J	size	DNA	CDR3
.	TRBV2	TRBJ2-3	.	TGTGCCAGGGAGGTTTCCAGCACAGATACGCAGTATTTT	CAREVSSTDTQYF
TRBD2	TRBV9	TRBJ2-1	once	TGTGCCAGCAGCGTAGGGGAGGTGACTAGCGGACTGTACAATGAGCAGTTCTTC	CASSVGEVTSGLYNEQFF
TRBD1	TRBV28	TRBJ1-1	.	TGTGCCAGCAGTTTAAGATATCGAAGCCTGGACAGGGGGGATCGAGCTTTCTTT	CASSLRYRSLDRGDRAFF
.	TRBV11-2	TRBJ1-2	.	TGTGCCAGCAGCCCAGGTGGTGGCTATGGCTACACCTTC	CASSPGGGYGYTF
TRBD1	TRBV4-3	TRBJ1-2	.	TGCGCCAGCAGCCTCGGACAGGACTATGGCTACACCTTC	CASSLGQDYGYTF
.	TRBV7-9	TRBJ1-5	few	TGTGCCAGCAGCTTAGACAGGGCTTTCAATCAGCCCCAGCATTTT	CASSLDRAFNQPQHF
.	TRBV1	TRBJ2-1	.	TGCACCAGCAGCCAAGAAGTTCTAGTTAACTCCTACAATGAGCAGTTCTTC	CTSSQEVLVNSYNEQFF
.	TRBV28	TRBJ2-1	.	TGTGCCAGCAGTTTACTGCGCGAGCAGTTCTTC	CASSLLREQFF
.	TRBV2	TRBJ1-5	few	TGTGCCAGCAGTGATCGAGGACAGCCTAATCAGCCCCAGCATTTT	CASSDRGQPNQPQHF
.	TRBV19	TRBJ1-2	.	TGTGCCAGTAGTGCGATCCGACAAGGCTACACCTTC	CASSAIRQGYTF
.	TRBV25-1	TRBJ1-2	.	TGTGCCAGCAGTGATGATTTGAGTAGTGGCTACACCTTC	CASSDDLSSGYTF
TRBD2	TRBV29-1	TRBJ2-7	.	TGCAGCGTTTATGTCACTAGCGGGAAAAGGGGGTCTTACGAGCAGTACTTC	CSVYVTSGKRGSYEQYF
.	TRBV18	TRBJ1-2	.	TGTGCCAGCTCACGCGAGGAAAACTATGGCTACACCTTC	CASSREENYGYTF
.	TRBV2	TRBJ1-6	.	TGTGCCAGCAGTGATTGGCTGGCCGGGGGACCCCTCCACTTT	CASSDWLAGGPLHF
.	TRBV7-8	TRBJ1-6	.	TGTGCCAGCAGCTTAGGTGGGAGCTCACCCCTCCACTTT	CASSLGGSSPLHF
TRBD2	TRBV4-2	TRBJ2-7	.	TGTGCCAGCAGCTCGAGGGAGCGGGAGAGAGGCGAGCAGTACTTC	CASSSRERERGEQYF
.	TRBV4-1	TRBJ2-1	.	TGCGCCAGCAGCCAAGATGTCTTCCTCGAGCAGTTCTTC	CASSQDVFLEQFF
.	TRBV7-9	TRBJ1-4	once	TGTGCCAGCAGCTGGGGAGAACAGAGAACTAATGAAAAACTGTTTTTT	CASSWGEQRTNEKLFF
.	TRBV7-9	TRBJ1-3	.	TGTGCCAGCAGCCCGCGGCCGGTAGCTGGAAACACCATATATTTT	CASSPRPVAGNTIYF
.	TRBV25-1	TRBJ2-3	.	TGTGCCAGCAGCGTAGCGGATACGCAGTATTTT	CASSVADTQYF
.	TRBV4-3	TRBJ2-6	.	TGCGCCAGCAGCCAAGCAGCGTCTTCTGGGGCCAACGTCCTGACTTTC	CASSQAASSGANVLTF
.	TRBV6-5	TRBJ2-3	.	TGTGCCAGCAGTTCGATCCGGAGTACGCAGTATTTT	CASSSIRSTQYF
.	TRBV27	TRBJ1-2	.	TGTGCCAGCAGTTTGAACAGCAACTATGGCTACACCTTC	CASSLNSNYGYTF
TRBD1	TRBV19	TRBJ1-2	.	TGTGCCAGTAGTGGAACAGGGGGCGCAGAAGGTGACTATGGCTACACCTTC	CASSGTGGAEGDYGYTF
.	TRBV27	TRBJ1-5	.	TGTGCCAGCAGTCACAGGGTCCGGCAGCCCCAGCATTTT	CASSHRVRQPQHF
.	TRBV5-6	TRBJ2-3	.	TGTGCCAGCAGCCCGCCACCGAGTCAAGATACGCAGTATTTT	CASSPPPSQDTQYF
.	TRBV23-1	TRBJ2-3	.	TGCGCCAGCAGTCAGGGGTTAGCGGCTGGCACAGATACGCAGTATTTT	CASSQGLAAGTDTQYF
TRBD2	TRBV6-1	TRBJ2-2	.	TGTGCCAGCAGTGAATGGACTAGCGGGGCCACCGGGGAGCTGTTTTTT	CASSEWTSGATGELFF
.	TRBV9	TRBJ1-6	.	TGTGCCAGCAGCGTGGGGGGGGGCGTAAATAATTCACCCCTCCACTTT	CASSVGGGVNNSPLHF
.	TRBV12-5	TRBJ1-2	once	TGTGCTAGTGGTCCGGAGGAGGTACGCTATGGCTACACCTTC	CASGPEEVRYGYTF
TRBD1	TRBV15	TRBJ2-2	.	TGTGCCACCAGTCACGACAGGGGAGACACCGGGGAGCTGTTTTTT	CATSHDRGDTGELFF
.	TRBV28	TRBJ1-2	.	TGTGCCAGCAGTTTCAGCAGGGCTGGCTACACCTTC	CASSFSRAGYTF
TRBD1	TRBV28	TRBJ1-1	.	TGTGCCACCTTCCTTATCGACAGGGCGGAAGCTTTCTTT	CATFLIDRAEAFF
TRBD2	TRBV7-6	TRBJ2-1	.	TGTGCCTCGGGAGCTAGCGGGGGGATAGAGCAGTTCTTC	CASGASGGIEQFF
.	TRBV28	TRBJ1-2	.	TGTGCCAGCCAATCCGGGCAAGAGGGGGTTGGCTACACCTTC	CASQSGQEGVGYTF
TRBD1	TRBV4-1	TRBJ1-1	once	TGCGCCAGCAGCTACGAGGGGGCGGATACTGAAGCTTTCTTT	CASSYEGADTEAFF
TRBD1	TRBV13	TRBJ2-2	.	TGTGCCAGCACGGGACAGGGGACGTCCGGGGAGCTGTTTTTT	CASTGQGTSGELFF
TRBD2	TRBV11-2	TRBJ2-1	.	TGTGCCAGCAGCTCCGGCGGGGGGCAGATCCCATGGGAGCAGTTCTTC	CASSSGGGQIPWEQFF
.	TRBV4-2	TRBJ2-3	.	TGTGCCAGCAGCCACGGGGGGCAGTACACAGATACGCAGTATTTT	CASSHGGQYTDTQYF
.	TRBV11-2	TRBJ2-5	.	TGTGCCAGCAGCTTAGATCCGGGTGAGACCCAGTACTTC	CASSLDPGETQYF
TRBD1	TRBV7-9	TRBJ1-2	.	TGTGCCAGCAGCCAACAGGGGCCAGGCTATGGCTACACCTTC	CASSQQGPGYGYTF
TRBD1	TRBV6-5	TRBJ1-1	.	TGTGCCAGCAGTCTGGGACAGGGTTTTGGTGCTTTCTTT	CASSLGQGFGAFF
TRBD1	TRBV5-3	TRBJ1-2	.	TGTGCCAGAAGCCTTTTACACAGGGGGCTCGGTGGCTACACCTTC	CARSLLHRGLGGYTF
TRBD1	TRBV6-5	TRBJ1-2	.	TGTGCCAGCAGTTACTCGTTAGGGGGCGCGTTGGGTGGCTACACCTTC	CASSYSLGGALGGYTF
TRBD2	TRBV2	TRBJ2-2	.	TGTGCCAGCACCCGCGAGGCTAGCGGGGGGAAGGGCGGGGAGCTGTTTTTT	CASTREASGGKGGELFF
.	TRBV9	TRBJ1-3	.	TGTGCCAGCAGCGCTACAGGGAGAGGTGGAAACACCATATATTTT	CASSATGRGGNTIYF
.	TRBV25-1	TRBJ1-1	.	TGTGCCAGCAGGGGGGGGTACGCTGAAGCTTTCTTT	CASRGGYAEAFF
.	TRBV15	TRBJ2-5	.	TGTGCCACCGGGCACTTACAAGAGACCCAGTACTTC	CATGHLQETQYF